This section outlines one TCR beta chain sequence together with its context. In this sample, this clone turned up a few times. The specificity of this receptor is unknown. No quality values exist for individual bases; no much larger clone is one base distant. The CDR3 contains 18 residues, cysteine and phenylalanine counted. The DNA shown is the 54-base CDR3, in frame from base 1. Based on the germline V gene, the CDR1 and CDR2 sequences are MNHEY and SVGEGT. V drops 2 bases and J drops 2 bases, leaving 18 bases in between. Whole blood was collected in K2EDTA tubes by collaborating institutions according to the institutions' own protocols. Collaborator samples were shipped for TCRbeta analysis as frozen whole blood, isolated PBMCs, or DNA extracted from either sample type. TCRbeta CDR3 regions were amplified from genomic DNA using the immunoSEQ Assay, a bias-controlled multiplex PCR. Turning to the authors' computational methods: Within the assay, amplification of reference gene primers was used to estimate how many nucleated cells each sample contained. To quantify the absolute abundance of each unique TCRbeta CDR3 rearrangement, sequence reads were collapsed and filtered. For each sample, productive Simpson clonality was calculated as the square root of Simpson's diversity index across productive rearrangements. TCRdb's version of the immuneACCESS table is confined to in-frame rearrangements and falls short of the full clone set. An unresolved V gene accounts for under half of the shortfall where checked; the remainder is of unknown origin. V, J and clone size are those of that table, while D and trimming were read from the DNA. A total of around 65,000 clones appear in this sample, 70% to 90% of them only once. The top ten clonotypes cover more than 12% of the sample.

These data come from a study of blood T cell repertoires in COVID-19 (dated by TCRdb to about 2020). At the level of the whole study: Samples from collaborators originated in the United States, Italy and Spain and spanned both the acute and convalescent phases of COVID-19. The prospective study material was composed of cDNA or gDNA derived from T cells, B-cell-depleted T cells, or PBMCs. Subjects who had been exposed to COVID-19, were actively infected with it, or had recovered from it provided the deeply sampled blood TCRbeta repertoires that made up the dataset. The repertoires were released in a freely available public database meant as a resource for research on the immune response to SARS-CoV-2. Samples came from the ongoing ImmuneRACE study (first 160 participants) plus 1,254 subjects from 6 global collaborators. A de-identified subject ID, COVID-19 status, age in years and sex were almost always included in the sample metadata. HLA class I and class II types, where available, came from metadata supplied by the sample provider rather than from assay-based typing.

Points the paper makes about the study in general: The quantity of clinical and demographic metadata differed by source and by participant and was supplied without curation.

The source material was peripheral blood. Recombination connected TRBV6-2 or TRBV6-3 to TRBJ2-2; the D gene is possibly TRBD1, with 5 bases matching. The TCR comes from a human donor in a cohort sampled during active COVID-19. The CDR3 here reads CASSYGAGTTPNTGELFF. The DNA sequence follows: TGTGCCAGCAGTTACGGGGCAGGTACCACACCTAACACCGGGGAGCTGTTTTTT.